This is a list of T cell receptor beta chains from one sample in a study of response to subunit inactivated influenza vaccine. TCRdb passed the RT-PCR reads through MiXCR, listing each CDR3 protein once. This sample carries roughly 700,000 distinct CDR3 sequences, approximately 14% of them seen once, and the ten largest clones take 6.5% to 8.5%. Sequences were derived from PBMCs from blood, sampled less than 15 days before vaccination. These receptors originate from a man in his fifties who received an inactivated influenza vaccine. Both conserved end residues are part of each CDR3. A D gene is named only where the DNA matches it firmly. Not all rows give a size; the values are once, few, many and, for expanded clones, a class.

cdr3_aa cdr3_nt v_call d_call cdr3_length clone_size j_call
CASSLRGPNYEQYF TGTGCCAGCAGTTTGCGGGGCCCAAACTACGAGCAGTACTTC TRBV27 NA 14 few TRBJ2-7
CASSLPRVGKGYEQYF TGTGCCAGCAGCTTACCTCGAGTGGGGAAAGGATACGAGCAGTACTTC TRBV7-9 NA 16 once TRBJ2-7
CASSFGTSGGANTGELFF TGTGCCAGCAGTTTCGGGACTAGCGGGGGGGCGAACACCGGGGAGCTGTTTTTT TRBV6-5 TRBD2 18 few TRBJ2-2
CASSARGDYNEQFF TGTGCCAGCAGCGCGAGGGGGGACTACAATGAGCAGTTCTTC TRBV7-9 NA 14 NA TRBJ2-1
CASSPGAGGSYEQYF TGCGCCAGCAGCCCCGGGGCGGGAGGCTCGTACGAGCAGTACTTC TRBV4-3 TRBD2 15 NA TRBJ2-7
CASSLDRGPRGMVPHEQYF TGTGCCAGCAGCTTAGACCGGGGCCCACGCGGGATGGTTCCCCACGAGCAGTACTTC TRBV11-2 NA 19 many TRBJ2-7
CASSLDRGREAFF TGTGCCAGCAGCTTAGACAGGGGGCGCGAAGCTTTCTTT TRBV11-1 TRBD1 13 NA TRBJ1-1
CASSLDGGASYGYTF TGCGCCAGCAGCTTGGACGGGGGCGCGTCCTATGGCTACACCTTC TRBV5-1 NA 15 few TRBJ1-2
CASSEQRLANEQFF TGTGCCAGCAGTGAACAGCGACTAGCAAATGAGCAGTTCTTC TRBV2 TRBD2 14 few TRBJ2-1
CASSQQYRGNEQFF TGCGCCAGCAGCCAGCAATACAGGGGCAATGAGCAGTTCTTC TRBV4-3 TRBD1 14 NA TRBJ2-1
CAWSYFGATYEQYF TGTGCCTGGAGTTACTTTGGGGCTACCTACGAGCAGTACTTC TRBV30 NA 14 once TRBJ2-7
CASSQVLSGDTQYF TGCGCCAGCAGCCAAGTTTTATCGGGAGATACGCAGTATTTT TRBV4-3 NA 14 NA TRBJ2-3
CASSLATGGPYEQYF TGTGCCAGCAGCTTGGCGACGGGGGGACCCTACGAGCAGTACTTC TRBV12-3/TRBV12-4 TRBD2 15 many TRBJ2-7
CASSPSNRVDGELFF TGTGCCAGCAGCCCCTCTAACCGGGTGGACGGGGAGCTGTTTTTT TRBV4-2 NA 15 few TRBJ2-2
CASSTQAGSNQPQHF TGTGCCAGCAGTACCCAGGCGGGGTCCAATCAGCCCCAGCATTTT TRBV28 NA 15 few TRBJ1-5
CASRTAQTTGELFF TGCGCCAGCAGGACAGCCCAAACTACCGGGGAGCTGTTTTTT TRBV4-3 NA 14 NA TRBJ2-2
CSAVQGATTEAFF TGCAGTGCTGTACAGGGGGCAACCACTGAAGCTTTCTTT TRBV20-1 TRBD1 13 NA TRBJ1-1
CASTAGLSNEQYF TGCGCCAGCACTGCCGGCCTCAGTAACGAGCAGTACTTC TRBV5-1 NA 13 NA TRBJ2-7